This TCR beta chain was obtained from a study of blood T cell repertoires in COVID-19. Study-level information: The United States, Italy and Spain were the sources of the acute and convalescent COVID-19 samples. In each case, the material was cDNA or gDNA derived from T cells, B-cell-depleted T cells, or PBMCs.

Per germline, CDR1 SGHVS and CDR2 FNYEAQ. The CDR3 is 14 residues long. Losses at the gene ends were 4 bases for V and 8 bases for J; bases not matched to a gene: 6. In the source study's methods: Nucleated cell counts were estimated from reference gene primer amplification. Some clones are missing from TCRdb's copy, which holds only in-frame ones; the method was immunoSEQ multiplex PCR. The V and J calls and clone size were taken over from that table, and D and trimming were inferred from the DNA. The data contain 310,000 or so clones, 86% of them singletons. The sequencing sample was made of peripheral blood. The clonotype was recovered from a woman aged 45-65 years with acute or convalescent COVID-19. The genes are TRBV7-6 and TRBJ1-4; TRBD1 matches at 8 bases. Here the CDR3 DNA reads TGTGCCAGCAGCTCCGGACAGGGAGGGGAAAAACTGTTTTTT. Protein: CASSSGQGGEKLFF.